What follows is one TCR beta chain and its context. The antigen is unknown. Trimming removed 4 bases from V and 5 bases from J; junction bases left unmatched: 8. The CDR3 totals 15 residues. Per germline, CDR1 SEHNR and CDR2 FQNEAQ (reference sequence). Together with a sample-barcoded 5' primer, a J-beta primer mix was included in a second PCR lasting about 7 to 11 cycles. Each of the cDNA molecules was tagged by a template-switch adaptor with 12 random nucleotides. In TCRdb, the 5' RACE reads were re-called with MiXCR into one record per CDR3 protein. The table lists 750,000 to 1,000,000 distinct CDR3 sequences, just under 30% of them singletons, with roughly a tenth in the top ten. The data are from a study of blood T cells in healthy people across ages. Study observations and caveats: Diversity of TCR beta per million T cells declined in a roughly linear way with age. Long-lived and aged donors differed, with more naive CD4+ cells and higher diversity in the long-lived.

Separately, the same data were catalogued under a study of T cells of mothers and their children.

The sequencing input was blood. The origin of this receptor is a woman in her 40s in good health. The chain recombines TRBV7-9 with TRBJ2-1; 7 bases are shared with TRBD2. The CDR3 protein is CASSSAGTTHNEQFF. CDR3 bases: TGTGCCAGCAGCTCGGCCGGGACTACACACAATGAGCAGTTCTTC.